Following are 11 T cell receptor beta chains from one sample sequenced in a study of CD8 T cells in ankylosing spondylitis. TCRdb recomputed calls from the 5' RACE reads with MiXCR, one row per CDR3 protein. Of about 220,000 distinct CDR3 sequences in the sample, around 25% were seen once. The sample taken for sequencing was blood, either unsorted or a sorted T cell fraction (not recorded which). Receptors were obtained from a male donor with ankylosing spondylitis or in good health (not recorded which).

V is TRBV11-2 and J is TRBJ1-4, with D perhaps matching TRBD1 (6 bases). V lost 1 base and J 8 bases, leaving 17 bases between the germline ends. The CDR3 is 16 amino acids. CDR1 and CDR2 from the germline V gene are SGHAT and FQNNGV. The CDR3 region is CASSLAAGRGREKLFF. CDR3 coding DNA: TGTGCCAGCAGCTTAGCGGCGGGCAGGGGCCGGGAAAAACTGTTTTTT.

The rearrangement links TRBV29-1 to TRBJ1-2; tentative D call: TRBD1 (6 bases). This CDR3 is built from 14 residues. Trimming removed 1 base at V and 2 bases at J, with 11 bases between. Per germline, CDR1 SQVTM and CDR2 ANQGSEA. Here the CDR3 reads CSVEATGTNYGYTF. CDR3 in DNA: TGCAGCGTTGAAGCGACCGGGACAAACTATGGCTACACCTTC. Variable domain in full (rest from reference TRBV29-1 and TRBJ1-2): SAVISQKPSRDICQRGTSLTIQCQVDSQVTMMFWYRQQPGQSLTLIATANQGSEATYESGFVIDKFPISRPNLTFSTLTVSNMSPEDSSIYLCSVEATGTNYGYTFGSGTRLTVV.

This clonotype showed up many times. This chain connects TRBV12-3 or TRBV12-4 to TRBJ2-2; unclear D gene. The germline V and J ends were trimmed by 6 bases and 6 bases, with 14 bases remaining between them. This CDR3 has 14 amino acids. DNA for the CDR3: TGTGCCAGCAGCCTCACGGGTGGGGCCGGGGAGCTGTTTTTT. The encoded protein is CASSLTGGAGELFF.

For the CDR3, the DNA is TGCGCCAGCAGCTTGAGCGGACCCGATGCTTACAATGAGCAGTTCTTC. As protein: CASSLSGPDAYNEQFF. This rearrangement joins TRBV5-1 to TRBJ2-1; D is perhaps TRBD2 (5 bases). The V end lost 1 base, the J end lost 4 bases, and 15 bases lay between the germline ends. There are 16 residues in the CDR3. Germline CDR1 SGHRS, CDR2 YFSETQ.

This clonotype showed up many times. This rearrangement joins TRBV20-1 to TRBJ1-2; tentative D call: TRBD1 (5 bases). Germline V gene sequence: CDR1 DFQATT, CDR2 SNEGSKA (reference sequence). V lost 6 bases and J lost 3, with 11 bases in between. This CDR3 has 12 amino acids. In nucleotides, the CDR3 is TGCAGTGCAAGCCAAGGGGACTATGGCTACACCTTC. Its translation: CSASQGDYGYTF.

This clonotype was detected ten times or more. The chain links TRBV20-1 to TRBJ1-1, with D uncertain. V dropped 0 bases and J dropped 12 bases, with 17 bases sitting between them. CDR1 is DFQATT and CDR2 is SNEGSKA in the germline V gene (reference sequence). The CDR3 covers 13 residues. CDR3 loop: CSARDRTRGRPFF. The CDR3, as DNA: TGCAGTGCTAGAGATAGGACGAGAGGGCGACCTTTCTTT.

J is TRBJ2-7 and V is TRBV20-1, with 13 bases matching TRBD2. The CDR3 length is 16 residues. V was pared by 1 base and J by 3 bases, with 6 bases of the junction left unmatched. CDR1 and CDR2 from the germline V gene are DFQATT and SNEGSKA (reference sequence). The chain's CDR3 is CSARGPGTSGNYEQYF. In DNA, the CDR3 is TGCAGTGCTAGAGGTCCGGGGACTAGCGGGAACTACGAGCAGTACTTC.

The CDR3 bases are TGCAGTGCTAGAAACAGGGGGCAATATGGCTACACCTTC. Amino acids: CSARNRGQYGYTF. This sequence joins TRBV20-1 and TRBJ1-2, with 9 bases lining up with TRBD1. Losses at the gene ends were 2 bases for V and 5 bases for J; bases not matched to a gene: 3. CDR1 and CDR2 (germline): DFQATT, SNEGSKA (reference sequence). CDR3 size: 13 residues.

This chain connects TRBV3-1 to TRBJ2-1; D unresolved. The germline V and J ends were trimmed by 0 bases and 4 bases, with 16 bases remaining between them. Germline loops: CDR1 LGHDT, CDR2 YNNKEL (reference sequence). This CDR3 has 17 residues. The CDR3 DNA reads TGTGCCAGCAGCCAAGATAGGTACGTGACGGCGTACAATGAGCAGTTCTTC. This codes for CASSQDRYVTAYNEQFF.

Many counts were recorded for this clonotype. The rearrangement links TRBV5-1 to TRBJ1-1; D may be TRBD1 (6 bases). The germline V gene encodes CDR1 SGHRS and CDR2 YFSETQ. CDR3 length equals 14 residues. With 1 base removed from V and 5 bases from J, the gap between germline ends came to 12 bases. CDR3 coding DNA: TGCGCCAGCAGCTTGAGCGGGGGGCGAACTGAAGCTTTCTTT. Its translation is CASSLSGGRTEAFF.

This clonotype was found many times. CDR3 residues: CASSQDGGLATDTQYF. The DNA for the CDR3 is TGCGCCAGCAGCCAAGATGGGGGACTAGCGACAGATACGCAGTATTTT. The chain links TRBV4-3 to TRBJ2-3, with 10 bases fitting TRBD2. V trimming: 0 bases; J trimming: 3 bases; junction bases outside the gene matches: 3. The CDR3 loop spans 16 amino acids. Per the germline V gene, CDR1 is LGHNA and CDR2 is YSLEER.